A selection of T cell receptor beta chains follows, all from one sample in a study of OX40 agonist ivuxolimab in advanced cancers. Sequencing used immunoSEQ multiplex PCR; TCRdb keeps in-frame clones, though not all of them. Among 50,000 to 75,000 clones listed, 80% to 90% were seen once. The source was CD4+ or CD8+ T cells sorted from blood, collected in a trial of the OX40 agonist ivuxolimab. All receptors derive from an adult with an advanced solid tumor such as melanoma, head and neck, liver or kidney cancer. Each CDR3 is given without its conserved first and last residue. Fields, in order: CDR3 length, J gene, V gene, CDR3 protein.

10 TRBJ2-7 TRBV6-1 ASSCTLYEQY
15 TRBJ1-6 TRBV4-1 ASSQEWTGYYNSPLH
14 TRBJ2-7 TRBV9 ASSGSGRPQFYEQY
12 TRBJ2-7 TRBV18 ASSPAGDSYEQY
14 TRBJ2-5 TRBV7-8 ASSSRGSGGAWTQY
14 TRBJ1-5 TRBV6-1 ASSEVFSGEPRPQH
14 TRBJ2-2 TRBV19 ASSMTKPASTGELF
11 TRBJ2-7 TRBV10-2 ASRAGPNHEQY
12 TRBJ2-7 TRBV2 ASSSGSKSYEQY
13 TRBJ1-3 TRBV5-4 ASSQKTGSGNTIY
10 TRBJ2-5 TRBV18 ASSPVLETQY
14 TRBJ2-7 TRBV5-1 ASSLDGGAISYEQY
15 TRBJ2-1 TRBV5-1 ASSLARPGTGAFEQF
12 TRBJ1-1 TRBV2 ASRAGVMNTEAF
14 TRBJ1-5 TRBV27 ASSSGQASGNQPQH
13 TRBJ1-4 TRBV10-3 AISESIQGGEKLL
14 TRBJ1-3 TRBV4-2 ASSQDGGVSGNTIY
12 TRBJ1-4 TRBV19 ASSIDLGNEKLF
13 TRBJ1-2 TRBV28 ASTTGTAQNYGYT
13 TRBJ2-3 TRBV2 ASSDALAGTDTQY
11 TRBJ1-2 TRBV6-9 ASSVVSNYGYT
10 TRBJ2-5 TRBV11-3 ASKMAQETQY
16 TRBJ2-3 TRBV4-2 ASSQGRSTSGRADTQY
11 TRBJ2-2 TRBV5-1 ASSYSGVGELF
12 TRBJ1-4 TRBV11-2 ASSSGSEEEKLF
14 TRBJ2-5 TRBV5-1 ASSLILAGGQETQY
14 TRBJ1-1 TRBV25-1 ASSEFSGQGVPEAF
15 TRBJ1-4 TRBV15 ATSRGSLGATNEKLF
11 TRBJ2-3 TRBV28 ASRSADTDTQY
14 TRBJ2-7 TRBV5-3 ARSLLMDRTAWEQY
11 TRBJ2-2 TRBV10-1 ASSEVQYGELF
9 TRBJ2-5 TRBV5-1 ASSFQETQY
13 TRBJ2-2 TRBV28 ASSLGPTRGGELF
15 TRBJ2-1 TRBV11-3 ASSLGTSGSAYGEQF
13 TRBJ2-7 TRBV11-2 ASSPLAGESYEQY
13 TRBJ1-2 TRBV7-6 ASSLVGRPNYGYT
12 TRBJ2-2 TRBV7-9 ASSSTQGAGELF
12 TRBJ2-6 TRBV6-1 ASSARSGANVLT
14 TRBJ2-5 TRBV10-2 ASKSGLAGNQETQY
10 TRBJ2-7 TRBV5-8 ASNRDPHEQY